The 22 T cell receptor beta chains below all came from one sample that was sequenced in a study of regulatory T cells in long-lasting Graves disease. Investigators prepared the TCR beta libraries by applying iRepertoire HTBI primers and Arm-PCR of CDR3 regions. TCRdb reanalysed the multiplex PCR reads using MiXCR and keeps one entry per CDR3 protein. The table shows some 370,000 distinct CDR3 sequences, with around 20% occurring only once. Time point indicated: persistent/refractory GD, antithyroid drugs over 5 years with positive TRAb. PBMCs were the source of the RNA used for TCR sequencing. The input for sequencing was peripheral blood mononuclear cells (PBMCs), taken when the disease was refractory, from a patient treated with antithyroid drugs. Every receptor here comes from a female donor with Graves disease.

A word on this clonotype: Since a much larger clone is just one base distant, this may be a read error. The V gene is TRBV7-2, the J gene TRBJ2-6; tentatively, D is TRBD1 (7 bases). CDR3 length: 19 amino acids. V was clipped by 5 bases and J by 0 bases, with 20 bases between them. Germline-derived CDR1 and CDR2 are SGHTA and FQGNSA. The CDR3 is CASSPVEGAPHSGANVLTF. The DNA for the CDR3 is TGTGCCAGCAGCCCGGTGGAGGGGGCACCCCACTCTGGGGCCAACGTCCTGACTTTC.

This clonotype was picked up a small number of times. The rearrangement links TRBV2 to TRBJ1-5; no firm D call. This CDR3 contains 13 residues. Germline CDR1 is SNHLY and CDR2 is FYNNEI. Trimming took 4 bases from V and 7 from J, leaving 11 bases between them. The CDR3 DNA reads as TGTGCCAGCAGTGCCGGGGTGGGCCAGCCCCAGCATTTT. It translates to CASSAGVGQPQHF. Variable domain in full (rest from reference TRBV2 and TRBJ1-5): EPEVTQTPSHQVTQMGQEVILRCVPISNHLYFYWYRQILGQKVEFLVSFYNNEISEKSEIFDDQFSVERPDGSNFTLKIRSTKLEDSAMYFCASSAGVGQPQHFGDGTRLSIL.

This clonotype was seen at least ten times. Written as DNA, the CDR3 is TGTGCCAGCTCACCGCTAACCGGAGAGACCCAGTACTTC. It codes for CASSPLTGETQYF. V and J are TRBV18 and TRBJ2-5; D is undetermined. From germline, CDR1 is KGHSH and CDR2 LQKENI. The CDR3 totals 13 residues. The V gene lost 3 bases and the J gene lost 4 bases, with 9 bases spanning the gap.

In its sample, this clonotype was seen many times. This chain joins TRBV12-3 or TRBV12-4 and TRBJ1-2; 8 nucleotides align to TRBD1. The CDR3 contains 14 residues. V lost 5 bases, J lost 8 bases, and 10 bases stayed unmatched. CDR3 in amino acids: CASSRTQGALGYTF. CDR3 bases: TGTGCCAGCAGTCGTACTCAGGGGGCTTTGGGCTACACCTTC.

The chain carries TRBV6-2 or TRBV6-3 and TRBJ2-2; no firm D call. The CDR3 runs 14 residues. V lost 6 bases and J lost 1, with 9 bases in between. Germline V gene lookup returns CDR1 MNHEY and CDR2 SVGEGT. This chain's CDR3 is CASRLTRNTGELFF. The CDR3 DNA reads TGTGCCAGCAGGCTTACGAGGAACACCGGGGAGCTGTTTTTT.

This clonotype was counted at least ten times. The CDR3 DNA reads as TGCAGTGCTAGGGGAGCGGAATCCTACGAGCAGTACTTC. It yields the protein CSARGAESYEQYF. This chain joins TRBV20-1 and TRBJ2-7; D may be TRBD2 (5 bases). Trimming stripped 3 bases from V and 1 base from J, with 10 bases between. CDR3 length: 13 residues. The V gene's germline CDR1 is DFQATT and CDR2 SNEGSKA (reference sequence).

About this clonotype: A far larger clone is just one base off, so this is likely a read error. This chain connects TRBV28 to TRBJ2-7; no firm D call. Trimming cost V 5 bases and J 6 bases, with 8 bases left between them. The CDR3 is 11 amino acids. Germline V CDR1 and CDR2: MDHEN, SYDVKM. Here the CDR3 DNA reads TGTGCCAGCAGTGATTTGCTCGAGCAGTACTTC. It translates to CASSDLLEQYF.

This clonotype was observed many times. The chain joins TRBV6-1 to TRBJ2-7; D unclear. The CDR3 extends over 13 amino acids. Trimming left V 2 bases short and J 4 bases short, with 9 bases between. Germline V CDR1 and CDR2: MNHNS, SASEGT. In DNA form, the CDR3 reads TGTGCCAGCAGTGAAAATTTACCGTACGAGCAGTACTTC. Translation: CASSENLPYEQYF.

This sequence joins TRBV11-2 and TRBJ2-5, with TRBD2 matching 11 bases. J was trimmed by 1 base and V by 2 bases; bases with no gene match: 6. Germline CDR1 is SGHAT and CDR2 is FQNNGV. This CDR3 region has 17 residues. The CDR3 sequence is CASSLTTGLAGQETQYF. CDR3 nucleotide sequence: TGTGCCAGCAGCTTAACCACCGGACTAGCGGGCCAAGAGACCCAGTACTTC.

The sample holds many counts of this clonotype. The DNA of the CDR3 is TGTGCCAGCTCACCACCTAGCGAAGAGACCCAGTACTTC. Its translation: CASSPPSEETQYF. This chain joins TRBV18 and TRBJ2-5; possibly TRBD2 for D (5 bases). V was pared by 0 bases and J by 3 bases, with 5 bases between. Germline loops: CDR1 KGHSH, CDR2 LQKENI. The CDR3 has 13 amino acids.

This clonotype has at least ten counts. This chain connects TRBV5-1 to TRBJ2-5; TRBD2 matches at 9 bases. CDR1 SGHRS and CDR2 YFSETQ come from the germline V gene. The CDR3 spans 13 residues. J gave up 5 bases and V 4 bases, and 3 bases lay outside the gene matches. DNA for the CDR3: TGCGCCAGCAGCGTAGCGGGAGAGGAGACCCAGTACTTC. It translates to CASSVAGEETQYF.

This clonotype showed up just a few times. This chain uses TRBV5-4 with TRBJ2-5; TRBD1 matches 7 bases. The CDR3 has 14 residues. The V and J ends lost 4 bases and 5 bases, in that order; junction bases with no gene match: 8. Germline loops: CDR1 SGHNT, CDR2 YYREEE (reference sequence). This CDR3 is CASSPEGQSETQYF. CDR3 nucleotide sequence: TGTGCCAGCAGCCCCGAGGGACAGTCGGAGACCCAGTACTTC.

V is TRBV13 and J is TRBJ2-7; perhaps TRBD2 as D (5 bases). The V gene lost 5 bases and the J gene lost 6 bases, with 14 bases spanning the gap. This CDR3 has 13 residues. Germline CDR1 and CDR2: PRHDT and FYEKMQ (reference sequence). Here the CDR3 reads CASSLEGSGEQYF. As DNA, the CDR3 is TGTGCCAGCAGCCTTGAGGGATCGGGCGAGCAGTACTTC.

This clonotype was seen at least ten times. This chain joins TRBV7-2 and TRBJ1-4; 8 bases are a match to TRBD1. Germline V gene lookup returns CDR1 SGHTA and CDR2 FQGNSA. This CDR3 has 16 residues. V was pared by 5 bases and J by 5 bases, with 10 bases of the junction left unmatched. CDR3: CASSLLTGTGNEKLFF. The CDR3 bases are TGTGCCAGCAGCCTATTAACCGGGACAGGAAATGAAAAACTGTTTTTT.

Many counts were recorded for this clonotype. This sequence joins TRBV28 and TRBJ2-5; no clear D gene. The CDR3 is 13 amino acids. The ends were cut back, 7 bases at V and 4 bases at J, with 13 bases in the middle. Per the germline V gene, CDR1 is MDHEN and CDR2 is SYDVKM. In DNA form, the CDR3 reads TGTGCCAGCACCGACCGATTGCGAGAGACCCAGTACTTC. The encoded protein is CASTDRLRETQYF.

This clonotype showed up many times. The chain carries TRBV6-1 and TRBJ2-5; TRBD2 might be the D (5 bases). The CDR3 is 14 residues long. The germline V gene has CDR1 MNHNS and CDR2 SASEGT. Trimming pared 6 bases from V and 9 bases from J, leaving 20 bases between. The CDR3 reads CASRTGIDFAAQYF. CDR3 DNA: TGTGCCAGCAGGACCGGGATAGATTTTGCGGCCCAGTACTTC.

J is TRBJ2-7 and V is TRBV7-9, with 9 bases aligning to TRBD2. V trimming: 6 bases; J trimming: 5 bases; junction bases outside the gene matches: 11. CDR3 length equals 15 residues. Germline-derived CDR1 and CDR2 are SEHNR and FQNEAQ (reference sequence). The CDR3 coding sequence is TGTGCCAGCAGACCGGGCGGCGGGAGGGCCCACGAGCAGTACTTC. Translated: CASRPGGGRAHEQYF. The whole variable domain, filled in from reference TRBV7-9 and TRBJ2-7, reads DTGVSQNPRHKITKRGQNVTFRCDPISEHNRLYWYRQTLGQGPEFLTYFQNEAQLEKSRLLSDRFSAERPKGSFSTLEIQRTEQGDSAMYLCASRPGGGRAHEQYFGPGTRLTVT.

This clonotype was seen a few times. The J gene is TRBJ1-6, the V gene TRBV20-1, with a tentative D call TRBD1 (5 bases). Germline CDR1 and CDR2: DFQATT and SNEGSKA (reference sequence). There are 16 residues in the CDR3. V lost 0 bases and J 13 bases, leaving 22 bases between the germline ends. The CDR3 sequence: CSARDLGRGLSSPLHF. In DNA form, the CDR3 reads TGCAGTGCTAGAGATCTCGGGCGGGGACTTTCTTCCCCCCTCCACTTT.

This clonotype was recorded at least ten times. The CDR3 sequence: CATSDSLTRKQGRNTEAFF. Here the CDR3 DNA reads TGTGCCACCAGTGATTCCTTAACCCGCAAACAGGGGAGGAACACTGAAGCTTTCTTT. The rearrangement uses TRBV24-1 and TRBJ1-1; 7 nucleotides agree with TRBD1. The CDR3 covers 19 residues. V shed 2 bases, J shed 1 base, and the junction held 15 bases outside the gene matches. Per the germline V gene, CDR1 is KGHDR and CDR2 is SFDVKD.

This clonotype appeared many times. J is TRBJ2-7 and V is TRBV7-2; the match to TRBD1 covers 8 bases. The length of the CDR3 is 14 residues. Trimming removed 7 bases from V and 5 bases from J; junction bases left unmatched: 10. Germline values: CDR1 SGHTA, CDR2 FQGNSA. This chain's CDR3 is CASTPTGVQHEQYF. In nucleotides, the CDR3 is TGTGCCAGCACCCCGACAGGGGTTCAGCACGAGCAGTACTTC.

This clonotype was detected many times. This chain uses TRBV28 with TRBJ1-2; no definite D call. Germline-derived CDR1 and CDR2 are MDHEN and SYDVKM. CDR3 length equals 11 residues. V was cut by 6 bases and J by 4 bases, with 6 bases left in between. CDR3 region: CASRGAYGYTF. The CDR3 coding sequence is TGTGCCAGCAGGGGTGCCTATGGCTACACCTTC.

This clonotype was seen once. The chain combines TRBV10-3 with TRBJ1-1; unclear D gene. The germline V and J ends were trimmed by 3 bases and 3 bases, with 11 bases remaining between them. This CDR3 contains 14 residues. Germline V gene lookup returns CDR1 ENHRY and CDR2 SYGVKD. Here the CDR3 reads CAISESGKDTEAFF. CDR3 DNA: TGTGCCATCAGTGAATCGGGGAAGGACACTGAAGCTTTCTTT.